This T cell receptor (beta chain) appears in the sequencing data of a study of T cells in Graves' hyperthyroidism and ophthalmopathy. Study-wide points: Blood also contained most expanded thyroid clonotypes above 0.001.

Disease duration under 2 months; hyperthyroidism patients were aged 18 to 65. Regarding this clonotype: Its target is not known.

J was trimmed by 3 bases and V by 1 base; bases with no gene match: 12. The CDR3 consists of 17 residues. The germline V gene has CDR1 SGHVS and CDR2 FNYEAQ. Regions amplified from RNA transcripts were the TCR beta CDR3 regions. During a first-round RT-PCR of the TCR CDR3, the HTBI primer set was used. In TCRdb, the multiplex PCR reads were re-called with MiXCR into one record per CDR3 protein. Of roughly 700,000 distinct CDR3 sequences in the sample, 17% were seen once. The chain has TRBV7-6 and TRBJ2-7, with 7 bases identical to TRBD1. This receptor was identified in a man in his fifties or sixties with Graves' hyperthyroidism. The sample consisted of blood. CDR3 in amino acids: CASSLGPRQGNSYEQYF. The CDR3 bases are TGTGCCAGCAGCTTAGGGCCCCGACAGGGAAACAGCTACGAGCAGTACTTC.